This T cell receptor (beta chain) was obtained from a study of cytomegalovirus exposure and HLA in healthy donors. This CDR3 has 15 residues. The germline V gene has CDR1 MGHRA and CDR2 YSYEKL. V shed 0 bases and J shed 6 bases, with 14 bases lying between them. The PCR employed 60 Vbeta primers together with 13 Jbeta primers. Assay: immunoSEQ multiplex PCR; the TCRdb copy retains only in-frame clones and omits some. Among around 88,000 clones, around two thirds were seen once, and the ten largest hold under 2%. Points from the study as a whole: Later on, a genetic analysis was performed. It linked a missense variant in DCLRE1C with V- and J-gene trimming of TCR beta. Productive rates of about 90% or about 30% were seen for most TCR beta V segments in an earlier analysis. Later analysis reportedly placed an Asian-associated ancestry cluster below the approximately 730-donor mean in N-insertions.

This clone was seen only once. As yet, its antigen is unknown. The receptor comes from a male donor in good health and CMV-seronegative. Sequences were obtained from PBMCs. This rearrangement joins TRBV4-1 to TRBJ1-2; no clear D. CDR3 sequence (DNA): TGCGCCAGCAGCCAAGATCTTAGAGGGAGCGATGGCTACACCTTC. Translation gives CASSQDLRGSDGYTF.